These T cell receptor beta chains were read from a single sample in a study of T cell responses to AZD1222 COVID-19 vaccine. Measured with immunoSEQ multiplex PCR; TCRdb has only the in-frame clones, and not every one. The profile shows fewer than 100,000 clones, around nine tenths of them singletons. Sequenced here: peripheral blood, sampled 28 days after the second AZD1222 dose. The receptors here all came from an adult who received the AZD1222 COVID-19 vaccine. The conserved cysteine and the conserved F or W are not part of the CDR3 here.

j_gene: TRBJ2-2; v_gene: TRBV27; CDR3aa: ASSLLGDGELF
j_gene: TRBJ1-3; v_gene: TRBV30; CDR3aa: ALRGYGNTIY
j_gene: TRBJ2-1; v_gene: TRBV7-2; CDR3aa: ASSFDRRDRGV
j_gene: TRBJ1-2; v_gene: TRBV7-2; CDR3aa: ASSFTTGQSYGYT
j_gene: TRBJ2-7; v_gene: TRBV6-5; CDR3aa: ASSYRDNSYEQY
j_gene: TRBJ1-2; v_gene: TRBV14; CDR3aa: ASSHAGIFGYGYT
j_gene: TRBJ2-7; v_gene: TRBV5-1; CDR3aa: ASSPRDRGYEQY
j_gene: TRBJ2-2; v_gene: TRBV7-3; CDR3aa: ASSSSVGGTGELF
j_gene: TRBJ1-6; v_gene: TRBV2; CDR3aa: ASSPAVDSPLH
j_gene: TRBJ1-5; v_gene: TRBV15; CDR3aa: ATSRDLGGKQPQH
j_gene: TRBJ2-2; v_gene: TRBV3-1/TRBV3-2; CDR3aa: ASTPSGQGNTGELF
j_gene: TRBJ2-1; v_gene: TRBV5-6; CDR3aa: ASSFRYYNEQF
j_gene: TRBJ1-6; v_gene: TRBV19; CDR3aa: ASSRGRGNSPLH
j_gene: TRBJ1-1; v_gene: TRBV10-3; CDR3aa: AISEPTRRTPEAF
j_gene: TRBJ1-4; v_gene: TRBV6-2/TRBV6-3; CDR3aa: ASSYSTGLEEKLF
j_gene: TRBJ2-7; v_gene: TRBV7-2; CDR3aa: ASSWSSYEQY
j_gene: TRBJ1-1; v_gene: TRBV9; CDR3aa: ASSPGSGTEAF
j_gene: TRBJ2-3; v_gene: TRBV2; CDR3aa: ASSAGTGGITQY
j_gene: TRBJ2-7; v_gene: TRBV18; CDR3aa: ASSSLGQGNYEQY
j_gene: TRBJ1-2; v_gene: TRBV7-9; CDR3aa: ASSFAAPRDYGYT
j_gene: TRBJ1-4; v_gene: TRBV3-1/TRBV3-2; CDR3aa: ASSQGREKLF
j_gene: TRBJ1-2; v_gene: TRBV24-1; CDR3aa: ATSDPLDGYYGYT
j_gene: TRBJ1-6; v_gene: TRBV28; CDR3aa: ASSNQGVYNSPLH
j_gene: TRBJ2-5; v_gene: TRBV15; CDR3aa: ATSRDLRTGSETQY
j_gene: TRBJ1-5; v_gene: TRBV19; CDR3aa: ASSIAPVSNNQPQH
j_gene: TRBJ1-2; v_gene: TRBV18; CDR3aa: ASSLSGTEANYGYT
j_gene: TRBJ2-5; v_gene: TRBV20-1; CDR3aa: SPLQETQY
j_gene: TRBJ1-2; v_gene: TRBV15; CDR3aa: ATSRGTGISGYT
j_gene: TRBJ1-5; v_gene: TRBV24-1; CDR3aa: ATSDSPGINQPQH
j_gene: TRBJ2-6; v_gene: TRBV5-4; CDR3aa: ASSLSRSGANVLT
j_gene: TRBJ1-4; v_gene: TRBV5-1; CDR3aa: ASSKSRDNEKLF
j_gene: TRBJ2-3; v_gene: TRBV10-3; CDR3aa: AILGQTTDTQY
j_gene: TRBJ1-1; v_gene: TRBV2; CDR3aa: ASSVVGREAF
j_gene: TRBJ1-3; v_gene: TRBV18; CDR3aa: ASSPEGLYGNTIY
j_gene: TRBJ2-7; v_gene: TRBV28; CDR3aa: ASNPGGYEQY
j_gene: TRBJ1-6; v_gene: TRBV18; CDR3aa: ASSEVGQGNSPLH
j_gene: TRBJ1-5; v_gene: TRBV7-2; CDR3aa: ASSLAYARNQPQH
j_gene: TRBJ2-7; v_gene: TRBV10-1; CDR3aa: ASGHQGLAGRYEQY
j_gene: TRBJ1-5; v_gene: TRBV10-3; CDR3aa: AIRGATGDQPQH
j_gene: TRBJ1-2; v_gene: TRBV7-3; CDR3aa: ASSLPGAVYGYT
j_gene: TRBJ1-4; v_gene: TRBV5-1; CDR3aa: ASSSGSGGVQNEKLF
j_gene: TRBJ1-1; v_gene: TRBV19; CDR3aa: ASRRQGEGTEAF
j_gene: TRBJ1-2; v_gene: TRBV12-5; CDR3aa: ASGSLGGAGYGYT